The 21 T cell receptor beta chains given below trace back to one sample, sequenced in a study of CD8+ T cells in alopecia areata. cDNA serving as the sequencing template came from extracted, reverse transcribed RNA. Only in-frame clones appear in the TCRdb table, and some are missing; sequencing was by immunoSEQ multiplex PCR. The table records approximately 120,000 clones, 40% to 55% of them present only once. The sample consisted of NKG2D-low CD8+ T cells sorted from blood. Source of these receptors: a human donor with alopecia areata.

The chain has TRBV2 and TRBJ1-5, with D unresolved. Between the trimmed V and J ends, which lost 8 bases and 4 bases, there was a span of 9 bases. Germline lookup yields CDR1 SNHLY and CDR2 FYNNEI. The CDR3 length is 12 residues. The DNA of the CDR3 is TGTGCCAGCGGGCCAGTAAATCAGCCCCAGCATTTT. Translated: CASGPVNQPQHF.

CDR3 protein: CASSYLSGQNTGELFF. Written as DNA, the CDR3 is TGTGCCAGCAGTTACCTTTCGGGACAGAACACCGGGGAGCTGTTTTTT. The chain carries TRBV6-6 and TRBJ2-2, with a possible D match to TRBD1 (6 bases). The V gene lost 2 bases and the J gene lost 1 base, with 11 bases spanning the gap. The CDR3 is 16 amino acids. From germline, CDR1 is MNHNY and CDR2 SVGAGI (reference sequence).

The chain carries TRBV6-6 and TRBJ1-5; D gene ambiguous. Trimming took 0 bases from V and 3 from J, leaving 9 bases between them. Germline values: CDR1 MNHNY, CDR2 SVGAGI (reference sequence). The CDR3 sequence is 15 residues long. CDR3: CASSYSQDYNQPQHF. In DNA form, the CDR3 reads TGTGCCAGCAGTTACTCCCAAGATTACAATCAGCCCCAGCATTTT.

This clone turned up a few times. V gene TRBV5-4 combines with J gene TRBJ2-7, with TRBD2 matching 7 bases. CDR1 is SGHNT, CDR2 YYREEE, per germline (reference sequence). Losses at the gene ends were 0 bases for V and 2 bases for J; bases not matched to a gene: 8. The CDR3 has 16 amino acids. CDR3 protein: CASSLATSVVAYEQYF. The CDR3, as DNA: TGTGCCAGCAGCTTGGCTACTAGCGTTGTGGCCTACGAGCAGTACTTC.

CDR3 sequence (DNA): TGTGCCAGCAGCTCTACGCGAGATACGCAGTATTTT. Encoded protein: CASSSTRDTQYF. J is TRBJ2-3 and V is TRBV13, with D unresolved. Trimming took 4 bases from V and 5 from J, leaving 7 bases between them. The CDR3 extends over 12 amino acids. The germline V gene has CDR1 PRHDT and CDR2 FYEKMQ (reference sequence).

V and J are TRBV27 and TRBJ2-7; D gene unclear. The germline CDR1 and CDR2 sequences are MNHEY and SMNVEV (reference sequence). This CDR3 is 11 amino acids long. V shed 5 bases and J shed 4 bases, with 6 bases lying between them. As DNA, the CDR3 is TGTGCCAGCAGTGACGGTTACGAGCAGTACTTC. Its protein is CASSDGYEQYF.

This clone was detected a few times. The V gene is TRBV7-9, the J gene TRBJ2-1; 7 bases align to TRBD2. Germline V lookup: CDR1 SEHNR, CDR2 FQNEAQ (reference sequence). The CDR3 is 14 residues long. The ends lost 8 bases at V and 4 bases at J; junction bases unmatched: 8. The CDR3 coding sequence is TGTGCCAGCGCTGTCGGCGGGGGTTACAATGAGCAGTTCTTC. This codes for CASAVGGGYNEQFF. The entire variable domain, with the rest obtained from reference TRBV7-9 and TRBJ2-1, is as follows: DTGVSQNPRHKITKRGQNVTFRCDPISEHNRLYWYRQTLGQGPEFLTYFQNEAQLEKSRLLSDRFSAERPKGSFSTLEIQRTEQGDSAMYLCASAVGGGYNEQFFGPGTRLTVL.

This chain joins TRBV14 and TRBJ2-1; 8 bases line up with TRBD1. The V and J ends lost 3 bases and 12 bases, in that order; junction bases with no gene match: 13. From germline, CDR1 is SGHDN and CDR2 FVKESK. The CDR3 is made up of 15 amino acids. CDR3 coding DNA: TGTGCCAGCAGCCAGCCGGGACAGGAGGTCTATGGGCAGTTCTTC. Protein product: CASSQPGQEVYGQFF.

As to this clone: Other DNA sequences of this sample code for an identical CDR3. V is TRBV29-1 and J is TRBJ2-1; D remains ambiguous. CDR3 length: 13 amino acids. The ends were cut back, 3 bases at V and 0 bases at J, with 6 bases in the middle. Germline V CDR1 and CDR2: SQVTM, ANQGSEA. CDR3: CSVDRSSYNEQFF. The CDR3 DNA reads TGCAGCGTTGACAGAAGCTCCTACAATGAGCAGTTCTTC.

The chain recombines TRBV25-1 with TRBJ1-1; perhaps TRBD1 as D (6 bases). The CDR3 has 13 amino acids. The germline gives CDR1 MGHDK, CDR2 SYGVNS. V was clipped by 8 bases and J by 1 base, with 11 bases between them. The CDR3 spells CASLGARNTEAFF. Written as DNA, the CDR3 is TGTGCCAGCCTGGGGGCGCGGAACACTGAAGCTTTCTTT.

The chain has TRBV14 and TRBJ2-1, with D tentatively TRBD1 (5 bases). The V and J ends lost 5 bases and 7 bases respectively, with 12 bases between them. Germline CDR1 and CDR2: SGHDN and FVKESK. The CDR3 is made up of 13 amino acids. CDR3 DNA: TGTGCCAGCAGCGCCCAGGGTTGGAATGAGCAGTTCTTC. The encoded protein is CASSAQGWNEQFF. Full variable domain (remainder filled in from reference TRBV14 and TRBJ2-1): EAGVTQFPSHSVIEKGQTVTLRCDPISGHDNLYWYRRVMGKEIKFLLHFVKESKQDESGMPNNRFLAERTGGTYSTLKVQPAELEDSGVYFCASSAQGWNEQFFGPGTRLTVL.

V and J are TRBV5-6 and TRBJ2-1; D is ambiguous. V was shortened by 0 bases and J by 3 bases, with 10 bases between the two germline ends. Germline loops: CDR1 SGHDT, CDR2 YYEEEE. The length of the CDR3 is 15 residues. CDR3 bases: TGTGCCAGCAGCTTGGAGCCAGCCGTCTACAATGAGCAGTTCTTC. Its translation: CASSLEPAVYNEQFF.

The chain employs TRBV2 and TRBJ2-6; TRBD2 is a possible D gene (5 bases). V gave up 6 bases and J gave up 3 bases, with 12 bases separating them. Germline loops: CDR1 SNHLY, CDR2 FYNNEI. This CDR3 is built from 15 residues. The CDR3 sequence is CASRAIGDGANVLTF. The DNA of the CDR3 is TGTGCCAGCAGGGCGATCGGGGATGGGGCCAACGTCCTGACTTTC. Based on the CDR3 plus reference TRBV2 and TRBJ2-6, the full variable domain is EPEVTQTPSHQVTQMGQEVILRCVPISNHLYFYWYRQILGQKVEFLVSFYNNEISEKSEIFDDQFSVERPDGSNFTLKIRSTKLEDSAMYFCASRAIGDGANVLTFGAGSRLTVL.

The V and J genes are TRBV5-1 and TRBJ1-2, with TRBD1 identical over 7 bases. Trimming at V came to 4 bases and at J to 4 bases, leaving 4 bases not matched to a gene. Germline V gene data show CDR1 as SGHRS and CDR2 as YFSETQ. The CDR3 consists of 13 residues. The CDR3, as DNA: TGCGCCAGCAGCGGGGACAGAGTCTATGGCTACACCTTC. Amino acid sequence: CASSGDRVYGYTF.

The chain combines TRBV27 with TRBJ2-7; 9 positions match TRBD2. The junction had 6 bases not matched to a gene; V was cut back by 9 bases and J by 0 bases. Germline V gene lookup returns CDR1 MNHEY and CDR2 SMNVEV (reference sequence). The CDR3 loop spans 14 amino acids. The chain's CDR3 is CASNSGGSSYEQYF. The CDR3 DNA is TGTGCCAGTAATAGCGGGGGCAGCTCCTACGAGCAGTACTTC.

This clone was recorded a few times. V is TRBV29-1 and J is TRBJ2-1; the D gene is possibly TRBD2 (6 bases). The V gene lost 4 bases and the J gene lost 8 bases, with 9 bases spanning the gap. The length of the CDR3 is 11 residues. Germline assignment: CDR1 SQVTM and CDR2 ANQGSEA. The CDR3 loop reads CSVVQRDEQFF. The DNA of the CDR3 is TGCAGCGTTGTTCAGCGGGATGAGCAGTTCTTC.

DNA for the CDR3: TGTGCCTGGAGTGGGGGACAAGAGACCCAGTACTTC. Translating gives CAWSGGQETQYF. The chain joins TRBV30 to TRBJ2-5; the D is unclear. CDR1 and CDR2 from the germline V gene are GTSNPN and SVGIG (reference sequence). The V end was cut by 1 base, the J end by 2 bases, with 5 bases between. This CDR3 is 12 amino acids long. Complete variable domain (other parts from reference TRBV30 and TRBJ2-5): SQTIHQWPATLVQPVGSPLSLECTVEGTSNPNLYWYRQAAGRGLQLLFYSVGIGQISSEVPQNLSASRPQDRQFILSSKKLLLSDSGFYLCAWSGGQETQYFGPGTRLLVL.

CDR3 residues: CSVVTGQGDGYTF. The CDR3 DNA reads TGCAGCGTTGTTACAGGACAGGGAGATGGCTACACCTTC. The chain uses TRBV29-1 and TRBJ1-2; TRBD1 matches 8 bases. The CDR3 covers 13 residues. The trim removed 4 bases at V and 6 bases at J, leaving 7 bases unmatched. CDR1 and CDR2 (germline): SQVTM, ANQGSEA. The variable domain in full, with the rest retrieved from reference TRBV29-1 and TRBJ1-2, is SAVISQKPSRDICQRGTSLTIQCQVDSQVTMMFWYRQQPGQSLTLIATANQGSEATYESGFVIDKFPISRPNLTFSTLTVSNMSPEDSSIYLCSVVTGQGDGYTFGSGTRLTVV.

The V and J genes are TRBV29-1 and TRBJ2-7; D is ambiguous. V gave up 4 bases and J gave up 1 base, with 11 bases separating them. This CDR3 is 13 amino acids long. In germline, CDR1 is SQVTM, CDR2 ANQGSEA. CDR3 DNA sequence: TGCAGCGTTGGAGATCCCCAATCCTACGAGCAGTACTTC. Translated, it gives CSVGDPQSYEQYF.

The chain links TRBV29-1 to TRBJ2-1; no clear D. Germline V gene lookup returns CDR1 SQVTM and CDR2 ANQGSEA. The CDR3 length is 12 residues. Trimming pared 2 bases from V and 4 bases from J, leaving 6 bases between. CDR3 in DNA: TGCAGCGTTGAAATAAGTTACAATGAGCAGTTCTTC. Protein sequence: CSVEISYNEQFF.

In regard to this clone: Within the sample, other DNA sequences also encode this same CDR3. The CDR3 bases are TGTGCCAGCAGGGGCTACGAGCAGTACTTC. The encoded protein is CASRGYEQYF. The chain links TRBV2 to TRBJ2-7, with D unresolved. CDR3 length equals 10 residues. Trimming pared 6 bases from V and 3 bases from J, leaving 3 bases between. Looked up from germline, CDR1 is SNHLY and CDR2 is FYNNEI.